Below, one TCR beta chain is given with its context. This CDR3 region has 14 residues. After removal of 4 bases from V and 3 bases from J, the junction contained 3 bases not matched to a gene. The V gene's germline CDR1 is SGHRS and CDR2 YFSETQ. The sample belongs to a study of CD8+ T cells in alopecia areata. Turning to the study itself: It was 6 to 18 months of tofacitinib, and then there were 6 months off drug.

The authors extracted RNA and reverse transcribed it into cDNA as the sequencing template. Using immunoSEQ multiplex PCR, the repertoire was profiled, and TCRdb retains in-frame clones only, with some absent. Of some 120,000 clones listed, under 65% were seen once; the top ten hold around 5.7%. Treatment reported: oral pan-JAK inhibitor, 5-10 mg twice daily. The TCR was taken from a human donor with alopecia areata. This sequence joins TRBV5-1 and TRBJ2-3, with TRBD1 matching 9 bases. The material was CD4+ T cells sorted from blood, obtained at week 4, from a patient treated with tofacitinib. CDR3 sequence reads: CASSEGQGTDTQYF. The DNA of the CDR3 is TGCGCCAGCAGCGAGGGACAGGGTACAGATACGCAGTATTTT.